The following is a TCR beta chain sequence with its context. Its antigen is unknown. These data come from a study of monozygotic twins with cystic fibrosis. About the research overall: Around 3 micrograms of fragmented DNA underwent approximately 15 PCR cycles for library preparation.

Sequencing was performed with immunoSEQ multiplex PCR; in TCRdb, only in-frame clones are kept and a portion is missing. The repertoire includes some 19,000 clones, around 97% of them detected once, and approximately 2% sits in the top ten. Overall study results and limits: Co-twins had the most similar V usage for 13 of 16 pairs, J for 8. No link emerged between shared CDR3 counts and age, concordance or severity. Monozygotic CF twins shared more identical nucleotide clonotypes than unrelated patients.

The CDR3 length is 13 residues. Germline V lookup: CDR1 SGDLS, CDR2 YYNGEE. V lost 4 bases and J lost 5, with 12 bases in between. This clonotype originated in a woman aged 25 to 39 with cystic fibrosis. The chain has TRBV9 and TRBJ1-1; D is possibly TRBD1 (5 bases). The source material was blood. Here the CDR3 DNA reads TGTGCCAGCAGCCCAGGCCGGGGGACTGAAGCTTTCTTT. This encodes CASSPGRGTEAFF.